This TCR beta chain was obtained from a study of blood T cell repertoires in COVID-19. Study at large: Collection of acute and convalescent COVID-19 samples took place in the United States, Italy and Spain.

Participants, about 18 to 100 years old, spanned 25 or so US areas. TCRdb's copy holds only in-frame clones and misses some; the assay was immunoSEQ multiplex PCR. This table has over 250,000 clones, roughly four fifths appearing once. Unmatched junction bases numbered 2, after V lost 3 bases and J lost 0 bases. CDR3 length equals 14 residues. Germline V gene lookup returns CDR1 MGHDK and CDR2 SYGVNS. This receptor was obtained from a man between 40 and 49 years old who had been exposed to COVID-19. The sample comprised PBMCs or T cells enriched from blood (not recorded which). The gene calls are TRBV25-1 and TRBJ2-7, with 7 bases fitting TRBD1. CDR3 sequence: CASSDRTGSYEQYF. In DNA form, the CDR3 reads TGTGCCAGCAGTGATAGGACAGGCTCCTACGAGCAGTACTTC.